Given below is one T cell receptor (beta chain) in context. The antigen is unknown. This entry comes from a study of blood T cells in healthy people across ages. A sample-barcoded 5' primer and a J-beta primer mix were used in a second PCR of roughly 7 to 11 cycles. One entry per CDR3 protein results from TCRdb running MiXCR on the 5' RACE reads. The sample carries more than 650,000 distinct CDR3 sequences, 22% recorded once. Study-wide findings and caveats: Estimates of diversity drawn from one million T cells were considered underestimates. The fall in TCR beta diversity per million T cells was roughly linear with age. Diversity was higher, and naive CD4+ cells more numerous, in long-lived donors than in aged donors.

Every donor gave approximately 10 milliliters of peripheral blood. This CDR3 has 14 amino acids. From germline, CDR1 is SQVTM and CDR2 ANQGSEA. V gave up 3 bases and J gave up 4 bases, with 14 bases separating them. V usage is TRBV29-1 and J usage is TRBJ2-3, with D possibly matching TRBD2 (6 bases). The receptor's source is a man between 65 and 85 years old in good health. Sequenced input: blood. The CDR3 reads CSVDLAGIADTQYF. CDR3 nucleotides: TGCAGCGTTGACTTGGCGGGGATTGCAGATACGCAGTATTTT.